One sample yielded the 15 T cell receptor beta chains listed below, sequenced in a study of OX40 agonist ivuxolimab in advanced cancers. Here immunoSEQ multiplex PCR was the method, and the copy in TCRdb shows in-frame clones only, minus some. The table includes 35,000 to 55,000 clones, roughly 94% detected once. The starting material was CD4+ or CD8+ T cells sorted from blood, obtained in a trial of the OX40 agonist ivuxolimab. The receptors stem from an adult with an advanced solid tumor such as melanoma, head and neck, liver or kidney cancer.

This chain links TRBV10-2 with TRBJ2-5, with 7 nucleotides matching TRBD2. The germline V gene encodes CDR1 WSHSY and CDR2 SAAADI. CDR3 size: 13 residues. The CDR3 reads CPAAGGGQETQYF. As DNA, the CDR3 is TGCCCTGCCGCGGGCGGGGGACAAGAGACCCAGTACTTC.

The rearrangement links TRBV5-8 to TRBJ2-7, with a possible D match to TRBD1 (6 bases). Germline V lookup: CDR1 SGHTS, CDR2 YDEGEE. With 3 bases removed from V and 6 bases from J, the gap between germline ends came to 19 bases. There are 15 residues in the CDR3. CDR3 residues: CASSSTPGVPGEQYF. CDR3 DNA: TGTGCCAGCAGCTCCACCCCAGGGGTCCCGGGCGAGCAGTACTTC.

The V call is TRBV6-5, the J call TRBJ1-1; D is unclear. Trimming removed 8 bases from V and 4 bases from J, with 20 bases in between. Germline V lookup: CDR1 MNHEY, CDR2 SVGAGI. The CDR3 has 15 residues. Here the CDR3 reads CASYPSDQVGTEAFF. In nucleotides, the CDR3 is TGTGCCAGCTACCCCTCAGACCAAGTTGGCACTGAAGCTTTCTTT.

CDR3 in DNA: TGTGCCAGCAGCCAACACCCTGGGGGCCTATCGTATGTGCAGTTCTTC. Its protein is CASSQHPGGLSYVQFF. The chain has TRBV4-2 and TRBJ2-1; D is perhaps TRBD1 (6 bases). Germline values: CDR1 LGHNA, CDR2 YNFKEQ. The CDR3 runs to 16 residues. V lost 2 bases, J lost 12 bases, and 23 bases lay in between.

V is TRBV11-1 and J is TRBJ2-5; 9 bases are shared with TRBD2. The end of the DNA is better explained by TRBJ2-7, so the J call may be wrong. This CDR3 contains 15 residues. Germline CDR1 is SGHAT and CDR2 is FQDESV (reference sequence). CDR3 residues: CASSPSGIAWYEQYF. The CDR3 region has the DNA TGTGCCAGCAGCCCTAGCGGGATAGCGTGGTACGAGCAGTACTTC.

Only a few counts were recorded for this clone. The rearrangement links TRBV2 to TRBJ1-2, with 7 bases aligning to TRBD1. The CDR3 runs to 14 residues. The J segment lost 6 bases and the V segment lost 3 bases, leaving 7 bases of the junction unmatched. Germline CDR1 is SNHLY and CDR2 is FYNNEI. CDR3 coding DNA: TGTGCCAGCAGTGACCGGCCAGGGGGAAATGGCTACACCTTC. It is translated as CASSDRPGGNGYTF.

This clone was counted a single time. The rearrangement uses TRBV11-2 and TRBJ2-7; TRBD2 might be the D (6 bases). This CDR3 comprises 13 residues. In germline, CDR1 is SGHAT, CDR2 FQNNGV. The V gene lost 5 bases and the J gene lost 7 bases, with 15 bases spanning the gap. The CDR3 loop is CASSLGTSGEQYF. CDR3 coding DNA: TGTGCCAGCAGCCTCGGGACTTCAGGGGAGCAGTACTTC.

The V and J genes are TRBV30 and TRBJ2-2; D unclear. The germline CDR1 and CDR2 sequences are GTSNPN and SVGIG (reference sequence). The CDR3 consists of 11 residues. V shed 2 bases and J shed 6 bases, with 4 bases lying between them. CDR3 DNA: TGTGCCTGGAGTCAGCCCGGGGAGCTGTTTTTT. Protein product: CAWSQPGELFF.

The chain recombines TRBV4-1 with TRBJ2-1, with D possibly matching TRBD2 (5 bases). Trimming left V 1 base short and J 0 bases short, with 10 bases between. Looked up from germline, CDR1 is MGHRA and CDR2 is YSYEKL. CDR3 length equals 16 residues. This chain's CDR3 is CASSQAPRASYNEQFF. Here the CDR3 DNA reads TGCGCCAGCAGCCAAGCCCCGCGGGCCTCCTACAATGAGCAGTTCTTC.

This clone was seen only once. The chain uses TRBV19 and TRBJ1-5; 7 nucleotides align to TRBD1. The germline CDR1 and CDR2 sequences are LNHDA and SQIVND (reference sequence). There are 14 residues in the CDR3. Unmatched junction bases numbered 9, after V lost 6 bases and J lost 7 bases. CDR3 amino acids: CASRSRQGPQPQHF. CDR3 nucleotides: TGTGCCAGTAGAAGCAGACAGGGACCACAGCCCCAGCATTTT.

This chain links TRBV7-8 with TRBJ2-7; 11 bases align to TRBD1. Germline assignment: CDR1 SGHVS and CDR2 FQNEAQ. The CDR3 runs to 15 residues. V shed 7 bases, J shed 5 bases, and the junction held 10 bases outside the gene matches. The chain's CDR3 is CASTTAGQGANEQYF. The DNA of the CDR3 is TGTGCCAGCACCACCGCAGGACAGGGGGCCAACGAGCAGTACTTC. The full variable domain, completed using reference TRBV7-8 and TRBJ2-7, is GAGVSQSPRYKVAKRGQDVALRCDPISGHVSLFWYQQALGQGPEFLTYFQNEAQLDKSGLPSDRFFAERPEGSVSTLKIQRTQQEDSAVYLCASTTAGQGANEQYFGPGTRLTVT.

Concerning this clone itself: At one boundary the junction diverges from the germline segment, which might be a read error. This chain links TRBV7-7 with TRBJ1-2; 7 nucleotides agree with TRBD1. The CDR3 is made up of 18 amino acids. Germline V gives CDR1 SSHAT, CDR2 FNYEAQ (reference sequence). The CDR3 nucleotides read TGTGCTAGCAGCTTACCGCACCCTGTCGGACAGGCGACCTATGGCTACACCTTC. Translating gives CASSLPHPVGQATYGYTF. Complete variable domain (other parts from reference TRBV7-7 and TRBJ1-2): GAGVSQSPRYKVTKRGQDVTLRCDPISSHATLYWYQQALGQGPEFLTYFNYEAQPDKSGLPSDRFSAERPEGSISTLTIQRTEQRDSAMYRCASSLPHPVGQATYGYTFGSGTRLTVV.

A few counts support this clone. The CDR3 nucleotides are TGTGCCAGTAGTATCTCCCCAGGGCGGGACGAGCAGTACTTC. It specifies CASSISPGRDEQYF. V and J are TRBV19 and TRBJ2-7; the D gene could be TRBD1 or TRBD2 (5 bases each). The CDR3 sequence is 14 residues long. The V and J ends lost 3 bases and 5 bases respectively, with 14 bases between them. Germline values: CDR1 LNHDA, CDR2 SQIVND (reference sequence).

This chain links TRBV6-5 with TRBJ2-3, with a weak D call TRBD2 (6 bases). The CDR3 runs to 13 residues. Trimming removed 2 bases at V and 6 bases at J, with 9 bases between. CDR1 and CDR2 from the germline V gene are MNHEY and SVGAGI. The CDR3 coding sequence is TGTGCCAGCAGTTACGGCGGGGTGGATACGCAGTATTTT. Protein: CASSYGGVDTQYF.

The rearrangement joins TRBV2 to TRBJ2-6; D is possibly TRBD1 or TRBD2 (5 bases each). Germline V gene data show CDR1 as SNHLY and CDR2 as FYNNEI. The ends were cut back, 5 bases at V and 0 bases at J, with 17 bases in the middle. The CDR3 runs to 18 residues. CDR3 in amino acids: CASSFSPGRNSGANVLTF. The DNA of the CDR3 is TGTGCCAGCAGTTTTAGCCCGGGACGTAACTCTGGGGCCAACGTCCTGACTTTC.